The entry that follows covers one T cell receptor beta chain sequence. V lost 9 bases, J lost 2 bases, and 20 bases lay in between. Germline V gene sequence: CDR1 MNHEY, CDR2 SVGAGI. The CDR3 extends over 15 amino acids. While infection was still active, Seattle patients were enrolled and then followed longitudinally. These data originate in a study of blood T cell repertoires in COVID-19. Per the original methods: Amplification with reference gene primers provided the estimates of nucleated cell counts. Generated by immunoSEQ multiplex PCR, the TCRdb table keeps only in-frame clones and is missing some. The V and J calls and clone size are taken from that table; D and trimming were inferred from the DNA. Among around 120,000 clones listed, about nine tenths were seen once.

The TCR comes from a man in his 60s with COVID-19, enrolled during active disease. The sequencing input was peripheral blood. V gene TRBV6-5 combines with J gene TRBJ2-7, with D perhaps TRBD2 (7 bases). In DNA form, the CDR3 reads TGTGCCAGTCGATTCGGTCAGGGGACTACCTACGAGCAGTACTTC. Amino acid sequence: CASRFGQGTTYEQYF.